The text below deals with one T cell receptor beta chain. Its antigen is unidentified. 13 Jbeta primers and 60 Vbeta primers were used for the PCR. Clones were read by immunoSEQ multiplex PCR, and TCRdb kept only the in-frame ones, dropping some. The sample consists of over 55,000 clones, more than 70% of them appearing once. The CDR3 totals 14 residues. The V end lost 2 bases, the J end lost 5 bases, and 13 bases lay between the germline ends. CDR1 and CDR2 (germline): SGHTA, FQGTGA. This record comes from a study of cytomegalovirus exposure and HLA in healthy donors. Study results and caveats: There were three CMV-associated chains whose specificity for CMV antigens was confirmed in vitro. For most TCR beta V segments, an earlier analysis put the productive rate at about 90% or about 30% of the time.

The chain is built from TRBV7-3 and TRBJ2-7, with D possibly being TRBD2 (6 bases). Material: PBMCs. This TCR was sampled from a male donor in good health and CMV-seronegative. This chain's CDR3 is CASSLLAGLHEQYF. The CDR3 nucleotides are TGTGCCAGCAGCTTACTGGCGGGGCTGCACGAGCAGTACTTC.